The 21 T cell receptor beta chains below were found in one sample sequenced in a study of T cell changes during pregnancy in multiple sclerosis. This table comes from immunoSEQ multiplex PCR, and its TCRdb copy is limited to in-frame clones, with some not included. The data hold about 92,000 clones, with around 92% observed a single time. The sequences come from peripheral blood, collected in the first trimester of pregnancy. These receptors were collected from a female donor with multiple sclerosis, enrolled in a pregnancy study.

The chain combines TRBV9 with TRBJ1-1; tentative D call: TRBD1 (6 bases). The CDR3 runs to 15 residues. Germline-derived CDR1 and CDR2 are SGDLS and YYNGEE. The germline V and J ends were trimmed by 2 bases and 0 bases, with 11 bases remaining between them. CDR3 residues: CASSVGQFMNTEAFF. The CDR3, as DNA: TGTGCCAGCAGCGTCGGACAGTTCATGAACACTGAAGCTTTCTTT. Supplemented by reference TRBV9 and TRBJ1-1, the full variable domain reads DSGVTQTPKHLITATGQRVTLRCSPRSGDLSVYWYQQSLDQGLQFLIQYYNGEERAKGNILERFSAQQFPDLHSELNLSSLELGDSALYFCASSVGQFMNTEAFFGQGTRLTVV.

This sequence joins TRBV11-2 and TRBJ1-2; D is unresolved. V was pared by 5 bases and J by 3 bases, with 10 bases between. This CDR3 region has 13 residues. Germline V gene data show CDR1 as SGHAT and CDR2 as FQNNGV. The CDR3 coding sequence is TGTGCCAGCAGCCCGGAGGTTGACTATGGCTACACCTTC. Its protein is CASSPEVDYGYTF.

The chain recombines TRBV27 with TRBJ1-2; 8 positions match TRBD1. V lost 5 bases, J lost 8 bases, and 10 bases stayed unmatched. The CDR3 runs 14 residues. The germline V gene encodes CDR1 MNHEY and CDR2 SMNVEV (reference sequence). The CDR3 region has the DNA TGTGCCAGCAGTCAGGGGGCGCGGTGGGGAGGCTACACCTTC. Translated, it gives CASSQGARWGGYTF.

The gene calls are TRBV2 and TRBJ2-1, with 9 bases fitting TRBD2. Unmatched junction bases numbered 6, after V lost 3 bases and J lost 3 bases. CDR1 is SNHLY, CDR2 FYNNEI, per germline. The CDR3 has 16 amino acids. CDR3 in DNA: TGTGCCAGCAGTGAGTTAGCGGGAGTTAACTACAATGAGCAGTTCTTC. Protein sequence: CASSELAGVNYNEQFF.

On this clone: The junction and the germline gene differ at one end; a read error may be behind it. The identical CDR3 is also encoded by other nucleotide sequences in the sample. The chain combines TRBV27 with TRBJ1-2; D not resolved. Germline V gene lookup returns CDR1 MNHEY and CDR2 SMNVEV (reference sequence). The CDR3 consists of 15 residues. The CDR3 loop is CASSSTERSNYGYTF. The CDR3 DNA reads TGTGCCAGCAGTTCCACGGAGCGGTCTAACTATGGCTATACCTTC.

The chain has TRBV9 and TRBJ2-1, with TRBD2 matching over 9 bases. CDR1 and CDR2 (germline): SGDLS, YYNGEE. Trimming took 1 base from V and 5 from J; bases not matched to a gene: 13. The CDR3 sequence is 18 residues long. CDR3 DNA: TGTGCCAGCAGCGTAATAAGCGGGAGGCCCCTTAGGGACAATGAGCAGTTCTTC. Protein product: CASSVISGRPLRDNEQFF.

V usage is TRBV4-1 and J usage is TRBJ2-7, with no clear D. The V and J ends lost 0 bases and 0 bases respectively, with 6 bases between them. The CDR3 extends over 14 amino acids. Germline CDR1 and CDR2: MGHRA and YSYEKL. The CDR3 DNA is TGCGCCAGCAGCCAAGAACCCAGCTCCTACGAGCAGTACTTC. This translates into CASSQEPSSYEQYF.

The chain has TRBV19 and TRBJ2-2, with 7 nucleotides matching TRBD2. V shed 1 base, J shed 6 bases, and the junction held 5 bases outside the gene matches. The CDR3 runs to 15 residues. CDR1 is LNHDA, CDR2 SQIVND, per germline (reference sequence). In DNA form, the CDR3 reads TGTGCCAGTAGTATAGTGGGAGGGCCTTCCGGGGAGCTGTTTTTT. Protein sequence: CASSIVGGPSGELFF.

This clone was observed once. The chain links TRBV7-9 to TRBJ2-7, with 8 bases fitting TRBD1. CDR1 and CDR2 (germline): SEHNR, FQNEAQ (reference sequence). This CDR3 contains 18 residues. V was pared by 1 base and J by 3 bases, with 14 bases of the junction left unmatched. CDR3: CASSLDWVTGGRSYEQYF. The CDR3 coding sequence is TGTGCCAGCAGCTTAGATTGGGTAACAGGGGGAAGGAGCTACGAGCAGTACTTC.

The sample holds a few counts of this clone. The chain is built from TRBV5-1 and TRBJ1-1, with no clear D. V was cut by 0 bases and J by 0 bases, with 9 bases left in between. The CDR3 contains 15 residues. Germline V gives CDR1 SGHRS, CDR2 YFSETQ. This CDR3 is CASSLASSLNTEAFF. Written as DNA, the CDR3 is TGCGCCAGCAGCTTGGCCTCCTCCCTGAACACTGAAGCTTTCTTT.

Only a few counts were recorded for this clone. The junction departs from the called germline gene at one end, perhaps through a read error. The J gene is TRBJ1-1, the V gene TRBV30; TRBD1 matches at 7 bases. The V gene's germline CDR1 is GTSNPN and CDR2 SVGIG (reference sequence). The CDR3 totals 12 residues. CDR3 sequence reads: CAWLTGNAEAFF. The CDR3 DNA reads as TGTGCCTGGTTGACAGGGAACGCTGAAGCTTTCTTT. The full variable domain, its missing parts supplied by reference TRBV30 and TRBJ1-1, is SQTIHQWPATLVQPVGSPLSLECTVEGTSNPNLYWYRQAAGRGLQLLFYSVGIGQISSEVPQNLSASRPQDRQFILSSKKLLLSDSGFYLCAWLTGNAEAFFGQGTRLTVV.

This chain joins TRBV15 and TRBJ1-1; a weak D match, TRBD1 (6 bases). CDR3 length: 14 residues. Trimming left V 3 bases short and J 4 bases short, with 12 bases between. Per germline, CDR1 LNHNV and CDR2 YYDKDF (reference sequence). The chain's CDR3 is CATSSSRGRTEAFF. CDR3 DNA sequence: TGTGCCACCAGCAGTTCCAGGGGTCGCACTGAAGCTTTCTTT.

This sequence joins TRBV30 and TRBJ1-3, with D possibly matching TRBD1 (6 bases). The CDR3 covers 16 residues. In germline, CDR1 is GTSNPN, CDR2 SVGIG (reference sequence). V was cut by 2 bases and J by 0 bases, with 14 bases left in between. For the CDR3, the DNA is TGTGCCTGGAGTCGGGGGGCCCTTCACTCTGGAAACACCATATATTTT. Encoded protein: CAWSRGALHSGNTIYF. The complete variable domain, with remaining parts taken from reference TRBV30 and TRBJ1-3, reads SQTIHQWPATLVQPVGSPLSLECTVEGTSNPNLYWYRQAAGRGLQLLFYSVGIGQISSEVPQNLSASRPQDRQFILSSKKLLLSDSGFYLCAWSRGALHSGNTIYFGEGSWLTVV.

The chain uses TRBV18 and TRBJ2-7, with TRBD2 matching 7 bases. The CDR3 sequence is 16 residues long. Germline CDR1 KGHSH, CDR2 LQKENI. V shed 4 bases and J 1 base; nucleotides not matched to a gene: 10. The CDR3 DNA reads as TGTGCCAGCTCACAACGAGCCGGGACTAAATCCTACGAGCAGTACTTC. Encoded protein: CASSQRAGTKSYEQYF.

The V call is TRBV28, the J call TRBJ2-1, with 9 bases matching TRBD2. CDR1 and CDR2 from the germline V gene are MDHEN and SYDVKM. V lost 2 bases and J lost 7; bases outside the gene matches: 3. The CDR3 is 14 amino acids. CDR3 nucleotides: TGTGCCAGCAGTTTACTAGCGGGACTTAATGAGCAGTTCTTC. Its protein product is CASSLLAGLNEQFF.

V is TRBV6-6 and J is TRBJ2-7, with 10 bases fitting TRBD1. Trimming took 6 bases from V and 2 from J; bases not matched to a gene: 4. The CDR3 consists of 14 residues. The germline V gene encodes CDR1 MNHNY and CDR2 SVGAGI (reference sequence). DNA of the CDR3: TGTGCCAGCAGGAACGACAGGGGGCCCTACGAGCAGTACTTC. It translates to CASRNDRGPYEQYF.

This clone came up a few times. V is TRBV19 and J is TRBJ1-1, with TRBD1 identical over 8 bases. Germline V gene lookup returns CDR1 LNHDA and CDR2 SQIVND (reference sequence). This CDR3 spans 13 amino acids. V lost 6 bases to trimming and J lost 7 bases; unmatched junction nucleotides: 7. The CDR3 sequence is CASRITGGIEAFF. The CDR3 DNA sequence: TGTGCCAGTAGGATCACAGGGGGTATTGAAGCTTTCTTT.

This chain joins TRBV19 and TRBJ2-7; tentative D call: TRBD2 (5 bases). The CDR3 extends over 14 amino acids. Germline V gives CDR1 LNHDA, CDR2 SQIVND (reference sequence). V lost 9 bases and J 6 bases, leaving 21 bases between the germline ends. In nucleotides, the CDR3 is TGTGCCAGCACCCAGGCCGTGGGGAGAGGCGAGCAGTACTTC. Protein sequence: CASTQAVGRGEQYF.

V gene TRBV7-2 combines with J gene TRBJ1-5; the D gene is possibly TRBD1 (5 bases). The V and J ends lost 5 bases and 7 bases respectively, with 9 bases between them. The CDR3 covers 12 residues. The V gene's germline CDR1 is SGHTA and CDR2 FQGNSA. Written as DNA, the CDR3 is TGTGCCAGCAGCACTCAGGGCCAGCCCCAGCATTTT. Translated: CASSTQGQPQHF.

This chain connects TRBV19 to TRBJ1-1; D perhaps matches TRBD1 (5 bases). The CDR3 loop spans 12 amino acids. Germline-derived CDR1 and CDR2 are LNHDA and SQIVND (reference sequence). V gave up 10 bases and J gave up 4 bases, with 13 bases separating them. CDR3 DNA sequence: TGTGCCACCAATATGGGGGGCACTGAAGCTTTCTTT. Translated: CATNMGGTEAFF.

V gene TRBV7-2 combines with J gene TRBJ2-7, with 11 bases matching TRBD1. V dropped 5 bases and J dropped 2; count of bases not matched to a gene: 2. Germline CDR1 and CDR2: SGHTA and FQGNSA. The CDR3 length is 14 residues. CDR3 amino acids: CASSRDRGTYEQYF. The DNA of the CDR3 is TGTGCCAGCAGCCGGGACAGGGGGACCTACGAGCAGTACTTC.